A single sample is the source of the 15 T cell receptor beta chains below, sequenced in a study of CD8 T cells in ankylosing spondylitis. One entry per CDR3 protein results from TCRdb running MiXCR on the 5' RACE reads. The top ten clones hold about a tenth of a sample with 300,000 to 350,000 distinct CDR3 sequences, around a tenth of them seen once. The specimen was blood, either unsorted or a sorted T cell fraction (not recorded which). The receptors come from a female donor with ankylosing spondylitis or in good health (not recorded which).

This clonotype was observed at least ten times. The gene calls are TRBV20-1 and TRBJ2-1; unclear D gene. The germline CDR1 and CDR2 sequences are DFQATT and SNEGSKA (reference sequence). The CDR3 covers 14 residues. V dropped 5 bases and J dropped 0 bases, with 11 bases sitting between them. DNA of the CDR3: TGCAGTGCTGTTACTCAGAGCTCCTACAATGAGCAGTTCTTC. It codes for CSAVTQSSYNEQFF.

This clonotype was seen ten or more times. The chain couples TRBV29-1 to TRBJ1-4; 7 positions match TRBD1. Trimming cost V 4 bases and J 5 bases; bases outside gene matches: 7. CDR3 length: 14 amino acids. Germline V lookup: CDR1 SQVTM, CDR2 ANQGSEA. The CDR3 nucleotides are TGCAGCGTTGGCCGACAGGGCGGGAATGAAAAACTGTTTTTT. Its protein is CSVGRQGGNEKLFF.

The genes are TRBV18 and TRBJ2-5, with TRBD1 matching over 9 bases. The CDR3 runs to 19 residues. J was trimmed by 4 bases and V by 2 bases; bases with no gene match: 17. Germline V lookup: CDR1 KGHSH, CDR2 LQKENI. Here the CDR3 reads CASSPISGTTGGIRETQYF. DNA of the CDR3: TGTGCCAGCTCACCAATTTCTGGTACTACAGGGGGCATCAGAGAGACCCAGTACTTC.

Ten or more counts support this clonotype. The CDR3 loop is CASSLGTGPQHF. DNA of the CDR3: TGTGCCAGCAGCTTAGGTACGGGTCCCCAGCATTTT. The V gene is TRBV7-9, the J gene TRBJ1-5, with D unclear. V was cut by 1 base and J by 10 bases, with 8 bases left in between. Germline V gene sequence: CDR1 SEHNR, CDR2 FQNEAQ (reference sequence). The length of the CDR3 is 12 residues.

This clonotype occurred many times. The chain couples TRBV20-1 to TRBJ2-1; possible D gene TRBD1, 6 bases. The CDR3 sequence is 11 residues long. Germline V gene sequence: CDR1 DFQATT, CDR2 SNEGSKA (reference sequence). The V end was cut by 6 bases, the J end by 8 bases, with 11 bases between. The CDR3 here is CSAQQGYEQFF. The CDR3 nucleotides read TGCAGTGCCCAACAGGGATATGAGCAGTTCTTC.

The chain employs TRBV4-1 and TRBJ2-3, with no clear D. There are 14 residues in the CDR3. Trimming took off 0 bases at V and 3 bases at J, with 7 bases between the two ends. Germline CDR1 MGHRA, CDR2 YSYEKL. The CDR3 nucleotides are TGCGCCAGCAGCCAAGACCTAATGACAGATACGCAGTATTTT. It yields the protein CASSQDLMTDTQYF.

There are many counts of this clonotype. This chain connects TRBV4-2 to TRBJ2-3, with D possibly matching TRBD2 (7 bases). V gave up 4 bases and J gave up 6 bases, with 17 bases separating them. Germline lookup yields CDR1 LGHNA and CDR2 YNFKEQ. The CDR3 length is 15 residues. CDR3 nucleotide sequence: TGTGCCAGCAGCCGGCGAGGGGGGGGCGCGGATACGCAGTATTTT. It codes for CASSRRGGGADTQYF.

The chain is built from TRBV12-3 or TRBV12-4 and TRBJ2-7; a possible D gene is TRBD1 (7 bases). CDR3 size: 14 residues. Trimming pared 6 bases from V and 5 bases from J, leaving 17 bases between. DNA for the CDR3: TGTGCCAGCAGCCGACAGGGAGGTTCCAACGAGCAGTACTTC. This gives the protein CASSRQGGSNEQYF.

This clonotype has at least ten counts. This rearrangement joins TRBV27 to TRBJ1-2; the D gene is possibly TRBD1 (5 bases). The CDR3 extends over 15 amino acids. Between the trimmed V and J ends, which lost 6 bases and 3 bases, there was a span of 17 bases. Germline V gene data show CDR1 as MNHEY and CDR2 as SMNVEV (reference sequence). CDR3 DNA: TGTGCCAGCAGGGGGGTGGGCATCCACCACTATGGCTACACCTTC. Amino acids: CASRGVGIHHYGYTF.

This clonotype was observed a handful of times. The chain links TRBV5-5 to TRBJ1-6; D is ambiguous. Between the trimmed V and J ends, which lost 0 bases and 9 bases, there was a span of 7 bases. The CDR3 is 13 amino acids. Per germline, CDR1 SGHKS and CDR2 YYEKEE (reference sequence). DNA of the CDR3: TGTGCCAGCAGCTTGGCGCAAGGTTCACCCCTCCACTTT. Its translation is CASSLAQGSPLHF.

The rearrangement joins TRBV4-2 to TRBJ2-5; 11 nucleotides align to TRBD1. This CDR3 spans 16 amino acids. V shed 1 base, J shed 5 bases, and the junction held 6 bases outside the gene matches. Germline CDR1 LGHNA, CDR2 YNFKEQ. This CDR3 reads CASSQVGQGASETQYF. CDR3 coding DNA: TGTGCCAGCAGCCAAGTAGGACAGGGGGCTAGCGAGACCCAGTACTTC.

This clonotype was detected many times. This rearrangement joins TRBV20-1 to TRBJ1-5; possibly TRBD1 for D (6 bases). Trimming took off 5 bases at V and 1 base at J, with 15 bases between the two ends. The length of the CDR3 is 15 residues. Germline V gives CDR1 DFQATT, CDR2 SNEGSKA (reference sequence). The CDR3 DNA reads TGCAGTGCTCCTTTACAGGGAGGAAGCAATCAGCCCCAGCATTTT. This translates into CSAPLQGGSNQPQHF.

This clonotype turned up a few times. In nucleotides, the CDR3 is TGCAGTGCTAGAGATTTAAGGGGAATTCAGTACTTC. This codes for CSARDLRGIQYF. This chain uses TRBV20-1 with TRBJ2-7, with D tentatively TRBD1 (5 bases). The V gene's germline CDR1 is DFQATT and CDR2 SNEGSKA (reference sequence). Between the trimmed V and J ends, which lost 0 bases and 10 bases, there was a span of 13 bases. The CDR3 contains 12 residues.

The sample holds many counts of this clonotype. The J gene is TRBJ2-2, the V gene TRBV5-6; D call uncertain. Germline CDR1 and CDR2: SGHDT and YYEEEE. The CDR3 has 11 residues. V lost 0 bases and J 7 bases, leaving 1 base between the germline ends. The CDR3 sequence: CASSLDGELFF. The CDR3 DNA reads as TGTGCCAGCAGCTTGGACGGGGAGCTGTTTTTT.

This clonotype was seen at least ten times. The genes are TRBV3-1 and TRBJ1-2; no reliable D call. The germline CDR1 and CDR2 sequences are LGHDT and YNNKEL (reference sequence). With 5 bases removed from V and 10 bases from J, the gap between germline ends came to 14 bases. The CDR3 consists of 12 residues. CDR3 bases: TGTGCCAGCAGCGCCCGACAAGGCTACTACACCTTC. Amino acid sequence: CASSARQGYYTF. The variable domain in full, completed from reference TRBV3-1 and TRBJ1-2, reads DTAVSQTPKYLVTQMGNDKSIKCEQNLGHDTMYWYKQDSKKFLKIMFSYNNKELIINETVPNRFSPKSPDKAHLNLHINSLELGDSAVYFCASSARQGYYTFGSGTRLTVV.